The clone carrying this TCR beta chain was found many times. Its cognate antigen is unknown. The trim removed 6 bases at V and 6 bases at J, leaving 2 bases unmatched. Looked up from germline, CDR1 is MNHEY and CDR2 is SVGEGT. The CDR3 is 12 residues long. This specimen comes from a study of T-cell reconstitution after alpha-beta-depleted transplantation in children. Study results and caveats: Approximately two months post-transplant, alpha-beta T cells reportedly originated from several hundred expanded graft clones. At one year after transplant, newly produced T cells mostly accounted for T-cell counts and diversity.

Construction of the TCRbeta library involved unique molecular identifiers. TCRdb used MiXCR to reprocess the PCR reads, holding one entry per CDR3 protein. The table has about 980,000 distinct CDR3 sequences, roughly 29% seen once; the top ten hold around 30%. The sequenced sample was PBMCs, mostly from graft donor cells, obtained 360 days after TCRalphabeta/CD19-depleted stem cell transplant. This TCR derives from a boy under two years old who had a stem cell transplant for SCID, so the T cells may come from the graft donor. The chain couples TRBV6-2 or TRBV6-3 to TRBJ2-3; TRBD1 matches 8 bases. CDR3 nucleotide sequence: TGTGCCAGCAGCCGGACAGGGGATACGCAGTATTTT. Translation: CASSRTGDTQYF.